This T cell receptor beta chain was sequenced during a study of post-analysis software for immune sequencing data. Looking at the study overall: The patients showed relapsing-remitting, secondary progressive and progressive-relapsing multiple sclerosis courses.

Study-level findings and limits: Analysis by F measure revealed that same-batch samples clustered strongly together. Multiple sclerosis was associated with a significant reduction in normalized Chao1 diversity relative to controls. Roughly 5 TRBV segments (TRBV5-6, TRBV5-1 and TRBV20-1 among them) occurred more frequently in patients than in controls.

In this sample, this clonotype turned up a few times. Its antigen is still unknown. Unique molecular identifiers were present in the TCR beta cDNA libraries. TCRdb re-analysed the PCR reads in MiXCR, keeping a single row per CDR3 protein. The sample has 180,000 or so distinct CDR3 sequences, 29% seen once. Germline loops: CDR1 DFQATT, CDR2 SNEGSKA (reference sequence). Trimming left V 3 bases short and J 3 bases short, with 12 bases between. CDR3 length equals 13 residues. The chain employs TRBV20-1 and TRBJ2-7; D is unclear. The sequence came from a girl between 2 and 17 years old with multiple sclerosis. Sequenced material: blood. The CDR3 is CSARAEVIYEQYF. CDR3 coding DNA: TGCAGTGCTAGGGCAGAAGTTATCTACGAGCAGTACTTC.